The T cell receptor (beta chain) under discussion was sequenced for a study of blood T cells in healthy people across ages. Caucasian, healthy and from Russia, the donors were aged between about 6 and 100. PCR was performed a second time for roughly 6 to 12 cycles using a sample-barcoded 5' primer and a J-beta primer mix. The authors tagged each cDNA molecule using a template-switch adaptor with 12 random nucleotides. Each CDR3 protein gets one entry after TCRdb re-called the 5' RACE reads with MiXCR. This table holds just under 900,000 distinct CDR3 sequences, more than 25% found once. This CDR3 comprises 16 residues. The ends lost 0 bases at V and 6 bases at J; junction bases unmatched: 3. Per the germline V gene, CDR1 is MNHEY and CDR2 is SVGAGI. Study outcomes and limitations: Age advanced and TCR beta diversity per million T cells fell, roughly linearly. The study found more naive CD4+ cells and higher diversity in long-lived than aged donors.

The sample holds many counts of this clonotype. What it binds is not known. This TCR came from a woman older than 75 in good health. This chain links TRBV6-5 with TRBJ2-1, with 12 bases matching TRBD2. Sequencing was carried out using blood. In DNA, the CDR3 is TGTGCCAGCAGTTACTCGCCGGGACTAGCGGGCAATGAGCAGTTCTTC. Protein: CASSYSPGLAGNEQFF.